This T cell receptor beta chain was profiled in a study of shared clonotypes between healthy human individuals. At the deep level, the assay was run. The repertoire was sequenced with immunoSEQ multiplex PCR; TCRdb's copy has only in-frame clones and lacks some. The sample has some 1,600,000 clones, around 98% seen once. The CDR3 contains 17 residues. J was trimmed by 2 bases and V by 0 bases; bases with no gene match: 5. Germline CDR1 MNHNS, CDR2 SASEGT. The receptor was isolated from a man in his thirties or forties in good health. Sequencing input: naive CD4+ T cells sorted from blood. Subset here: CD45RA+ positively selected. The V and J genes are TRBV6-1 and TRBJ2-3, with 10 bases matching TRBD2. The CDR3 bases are TGTGCCAGCAGTGAAGCGCGCCTAGCGGGAGTCACAGATACGCAGTATTTT. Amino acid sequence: CASSEARLAGVTDTQYF.